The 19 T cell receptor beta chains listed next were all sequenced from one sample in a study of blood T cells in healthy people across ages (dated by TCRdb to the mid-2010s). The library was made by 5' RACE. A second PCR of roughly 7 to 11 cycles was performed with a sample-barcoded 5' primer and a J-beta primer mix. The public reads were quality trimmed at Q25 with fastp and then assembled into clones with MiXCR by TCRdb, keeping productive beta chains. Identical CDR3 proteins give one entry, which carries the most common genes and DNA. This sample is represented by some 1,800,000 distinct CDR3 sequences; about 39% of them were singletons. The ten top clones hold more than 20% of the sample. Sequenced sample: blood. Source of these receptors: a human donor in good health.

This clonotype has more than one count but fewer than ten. CDR3 coding DNA: TGCAGTGCTAGCCTCGCCGGGGCCGTAAATTCACCCCTCCACTTT. It translates to CSASLAGAVNSPLHF. The chain carries TRBV20-1 and TRBJ1-6, with D perhaps matching TRBD1 (5 bases). CDR3 length equals 15 residues. V was clipped by 3 bases and J by 7 bases, with 16 bases between them. CDR1 is DFQATT, CDR2 SNEGSKA, per germline (reference sequence).

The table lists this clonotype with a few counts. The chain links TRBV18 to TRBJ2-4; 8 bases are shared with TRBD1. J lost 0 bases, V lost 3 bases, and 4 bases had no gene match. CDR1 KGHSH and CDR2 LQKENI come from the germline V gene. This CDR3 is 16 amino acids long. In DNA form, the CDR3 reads TGTGCCAGCTCACCGGGACAGGAATTAGCCAAAAACATTCAGTACTTC. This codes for CASSPGQELAKNIQYF. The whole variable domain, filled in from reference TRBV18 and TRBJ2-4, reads NAGVMQNPRHLVRRRGQEARLRCSPMKGHSHVYWYRQLPEEGLKFMVYLQKENIIDESGMPKERFSAEFPKEGPSILRIQQVVRGDSAAYFCASSPGQELAKNIQYFGAGTRLSVL.

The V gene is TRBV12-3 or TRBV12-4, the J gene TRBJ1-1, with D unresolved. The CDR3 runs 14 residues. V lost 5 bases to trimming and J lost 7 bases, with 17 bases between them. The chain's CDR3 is CASSVKTGPFEAFF. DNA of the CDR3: TGTGCCAGCAGTGTAAAAACCGGGCCCTTTGAAGCTTTCTTT.

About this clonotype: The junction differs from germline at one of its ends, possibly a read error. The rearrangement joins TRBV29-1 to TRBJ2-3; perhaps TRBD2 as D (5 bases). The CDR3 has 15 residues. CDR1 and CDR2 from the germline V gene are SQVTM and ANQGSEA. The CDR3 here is CSAEGGIDSTDTRYF. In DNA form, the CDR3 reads TGCAGCGCCGAGGGCGGCATTGATAGCACAGATACGCGGTATTTT.

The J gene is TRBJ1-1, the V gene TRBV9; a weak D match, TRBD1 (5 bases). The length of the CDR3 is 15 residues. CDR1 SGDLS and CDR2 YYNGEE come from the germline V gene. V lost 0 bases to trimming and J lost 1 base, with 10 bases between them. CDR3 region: CASSVGWGGNTEAFF. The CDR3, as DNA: TGTGCCAGCAGCGTAGGTTGGGGGGGGAACACTGAAGCTTTCTTT. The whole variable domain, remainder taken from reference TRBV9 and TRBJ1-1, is DSGVTQTPKHLITATGQRVTLRCSPRSGDLSVYWYQQSLDQGLQFLIQYYNGEERAKGNILERFSAQQFPDLHSELNLSSLELGDSALYFCASSVGWGGNTEAFFGQGTRLTVV.

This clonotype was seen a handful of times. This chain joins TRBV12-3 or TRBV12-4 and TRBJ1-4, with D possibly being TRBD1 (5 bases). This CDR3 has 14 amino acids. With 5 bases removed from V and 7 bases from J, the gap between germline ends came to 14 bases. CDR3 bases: TGTGCCAGCAGTCCGTCCCAGGGTGGTGAAAAACTGTTTTTT. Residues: CASSPSQGGEKLFF.

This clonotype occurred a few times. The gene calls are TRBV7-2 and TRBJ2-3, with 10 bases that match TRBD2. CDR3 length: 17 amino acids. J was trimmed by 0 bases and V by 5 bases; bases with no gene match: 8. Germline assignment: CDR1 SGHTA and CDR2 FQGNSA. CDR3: CASSATLAGSSTDTQYF. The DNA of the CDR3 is TGTGCCAGCAGCGCAACACTAGCGGGGTCTAGCACAGATACGCAGTATTTT.

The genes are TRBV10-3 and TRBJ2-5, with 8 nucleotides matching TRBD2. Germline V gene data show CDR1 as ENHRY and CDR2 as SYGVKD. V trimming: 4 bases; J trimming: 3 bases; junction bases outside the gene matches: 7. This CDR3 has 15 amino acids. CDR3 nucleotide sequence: TGTGCCATCAGTGGATCCGGGACTAGAAAAGAGACCCAGTACTTC. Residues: CAISGSGTRKETQYF.

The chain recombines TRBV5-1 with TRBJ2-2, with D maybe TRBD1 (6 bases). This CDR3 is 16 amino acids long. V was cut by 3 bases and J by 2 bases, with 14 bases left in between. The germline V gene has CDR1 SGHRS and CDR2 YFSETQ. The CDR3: CASSWTVFRNTGELFF. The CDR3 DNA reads TGCGCCAGCAGCTGGACAGTTTTTAGAAACACCGGGGAGCTGTTTTTT.

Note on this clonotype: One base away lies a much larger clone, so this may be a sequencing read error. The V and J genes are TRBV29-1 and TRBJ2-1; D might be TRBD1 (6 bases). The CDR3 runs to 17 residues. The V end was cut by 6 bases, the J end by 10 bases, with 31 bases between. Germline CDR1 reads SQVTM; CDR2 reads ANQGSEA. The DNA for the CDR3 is TGCAGCGTCGTTCTACCGGACAGACGACTAACCTCCTACGAGCAGTTCTTC. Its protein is CSVVLPDRRLTSYEQFF.

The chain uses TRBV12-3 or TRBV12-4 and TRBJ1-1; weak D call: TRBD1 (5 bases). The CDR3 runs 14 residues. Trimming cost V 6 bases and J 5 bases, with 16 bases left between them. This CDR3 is CASSRRGSGTEAFF. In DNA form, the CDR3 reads TGTGCCAGCAGCCGACGGGGGTCGGGGACTGAAGCTTTCTTT.

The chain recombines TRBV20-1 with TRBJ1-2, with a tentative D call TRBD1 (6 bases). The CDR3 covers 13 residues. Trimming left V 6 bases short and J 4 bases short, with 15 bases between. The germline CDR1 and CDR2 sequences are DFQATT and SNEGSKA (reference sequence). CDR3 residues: CSAYLTGTYGYTF. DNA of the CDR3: TGCAGTGCCTACCTAACAGGGACCTATGGCTACACCTTC.

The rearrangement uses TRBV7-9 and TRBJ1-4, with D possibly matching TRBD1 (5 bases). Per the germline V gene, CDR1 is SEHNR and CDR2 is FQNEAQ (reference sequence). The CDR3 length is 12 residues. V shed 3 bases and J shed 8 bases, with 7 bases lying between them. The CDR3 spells CASSFNREKLFF. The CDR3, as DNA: TGTGCCAGCAGCTTTAACAGGGAAAAACTGTTTTTT.

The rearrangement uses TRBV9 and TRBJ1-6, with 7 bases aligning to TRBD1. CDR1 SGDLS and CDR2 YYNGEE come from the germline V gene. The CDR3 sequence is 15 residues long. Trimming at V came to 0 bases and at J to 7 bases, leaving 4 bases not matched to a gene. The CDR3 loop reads CASSVVSGGNSPLHF. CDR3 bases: TGTGCCAGCAGCGTAGTGTCAGGGGGAAATTCACCCCTCCACTTT.

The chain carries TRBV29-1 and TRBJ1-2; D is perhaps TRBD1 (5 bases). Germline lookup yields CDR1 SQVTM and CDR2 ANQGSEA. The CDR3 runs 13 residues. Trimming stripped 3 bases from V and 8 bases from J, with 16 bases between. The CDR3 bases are TGCAGCGTTGATAGTCGGGGGGGGATCGGCTACACCTTC. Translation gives CSVDSRGGIGYTF.

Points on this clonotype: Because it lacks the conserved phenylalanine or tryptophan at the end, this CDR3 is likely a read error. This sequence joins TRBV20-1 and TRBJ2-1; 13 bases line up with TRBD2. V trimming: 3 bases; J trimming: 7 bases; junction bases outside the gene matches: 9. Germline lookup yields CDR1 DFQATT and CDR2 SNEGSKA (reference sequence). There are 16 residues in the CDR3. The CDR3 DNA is TGCAGTGCTAGTGGGGCGGGACTAGCGGGGCTTAATGAGCAGTTCTTA. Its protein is CSASGAGLAGLNEQFL.

The CDR3 is CASTPGLTTDTQYF. As DNA, the CDR3 is TGTGCCAGCACCCCGGGACTCACCACAGATACGCAGTATTTT. V gene TRBV9 combines with J gene TRBJ2-3; tentative D call: TRBD2 (6 bases). The CDR3 totals 14 residues. CDR1 and CDR2 (germline): SGDLS, YYNGEE. V lost 6 bases, J lost 2 bases, and 13 bases lay in between. The variable domain in full, with the rest retrieved from reference TRBV9 and TRBJ2-3, is DSGVTQTPKHLITATGQRVTLRCSPRSGDLSVYWYQQSLDQGLQFLIQYYNGEERAKGNILERFSAQQFPDLHSELNLSSLELGDSALYFCASTPGLTTDTQYFGPGTRLTVL.

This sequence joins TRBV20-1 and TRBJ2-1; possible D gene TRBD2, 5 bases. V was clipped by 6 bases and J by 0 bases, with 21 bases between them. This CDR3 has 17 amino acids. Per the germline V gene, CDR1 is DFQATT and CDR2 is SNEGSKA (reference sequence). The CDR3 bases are TGCAGTGCACTGTCACCCGGGCCACGGGGCTCCTACAATGAGCAGTTCTTC. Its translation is CSALSPGPRGSYNEQFF.

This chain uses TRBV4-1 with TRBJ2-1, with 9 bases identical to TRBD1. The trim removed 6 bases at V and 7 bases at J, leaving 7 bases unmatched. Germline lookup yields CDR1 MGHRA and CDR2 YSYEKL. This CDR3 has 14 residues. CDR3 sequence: CASSHGQGHNEQFF. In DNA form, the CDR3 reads TGCGCCAGCAGTCACGGACAGGGGCATAATGAGCAGTTCTTC.